One and the same sample provided the 14 T cell receptor beta chains below, sequenced in a study of lymphopenia after photon versus proton radiotherapy. Sequencing used immunoSEQ multiplex PCR; TCRdb keeps in-frame clones, though not all of them. The profile shows roughly 35,000 clones, over 75% of them singletons. The material sequenced was peripheral blood, taken from a patient treated with photon-based radiotherapy. The origin of the receptors is a man in his forties or fifties with gastric cancer.

The chain employs TRBV21-1 and TRBJ1-3. TRBV21-1 counts as a pseudogene. The CDR3 has 14 amino acids. CDR3 region: CASKQARGGNTIYF. CDR3 nucleotides: TGTGCCAGCAAACAAGCCCGAGGTGGAAACACCATATATTTT.

The V call is TRBV9, the J call TRBJ2-1, with a tentative D call TRBD2 (7 bases). Germline V gene lookup returns CDR1 SGDLS and CDR2 YYNGEE. Deletions cut 3 bases from V and 0 bases from J, with 10 bases between. This CDR3 is 15 amino acids long. This CDR3 reads CASSERGGSYNEQFF. The CDR3 DNA is TGTGCCAGCAGCGAGAGGGGGGGCTCCTACAATGAGCAGTTCTTC.

Concerning this clone: The junction shows a germline mismatch at one end, possibly a read error. The chain recombines TRBV25-1 with TRBJ2-5; 10 bases are a match to TRBD2. Germline loops: CDR1 MGHDK, CDR2 SYGVNS. The length of the CDR3 is 12 residues. The CDR3 loop reads CASSESGLALHF. CDR3 nucleotides: TGTGCCAGCAGTGAATCGGGACTAGCGCTCCACTTC.

The CDR3 protein is CASKSGNPVVDTQYF. The CDR3 DNA follows: TGTGCCAGCAAATCGGGGAATCCGGTAGTAGATACGCAGTATTTT. The chain carries TRBV27 and TRBJ2-3; TRBD2 might be the D (5 bases). V gave up 7 bases and J gave up 5 bases, with 19 bases separating them. Germline lookup yields CDR1 MNHEY and CDR2 SMNVEV (reference sequence). The CDR3 length is 15 residues.

This chain joins TRBV30 and TRBJ2-3; 8 bases align to TRBD2. V was pared by 8 bases and J by 7 bases, with 14 bases of the junction left unmatched. In germline, CDR1 is GTSNPN, CDR2 SVGIG (reference sequence). The CDR3 totals 14 residues. The DNA of the CDR3 is TGTGCCCAACGACAACTAGCGGCAATACATACGCAGTATTTT. Protein: CAQRQLAAIHTQYF. Full variable domain (outside the CDR3, taken from reference TRBV30 and TRBJ2-3): SQTIHQWPATLVQPVGSPLSLECTVEGTSNPNLYWYRQAAGRGLQLLFYSVGIGQISSEVPQNLSASRPQDRQFILSSKKLLLSDSGFYLCAQRQLAAIHTQYFGPGTRLTVL.

The rearrangement joins TRBV11-3 to TRBJ2-2; D remains ambiguous. The V gene's germline CDR1 is SGHNT and CDR2 YENEEA. V shed 5 bases and J shed 4 bases, with 5 bases lying between them. This CDR3 has 12 amino acids. CDR3 nucleotide sequence: TGTGCCAGCAGCGTTGGCACCGGGGAGCTGTTTTTT. Translation: CASSVGTGELFF.

Within the sample, this clone is medium-sized. The chain couples TRBV6-1 to TRBJ2-2; possibly TRBD1 for D (5 bases). Germline V CDR1 and CDR2: MNHNS, SASEGT. V dropped 6 bases and J dropped 5 bases, with 7 bases sitting between them. This CDR3 is 12 amino acids long. CDR3 in DNA: TGTGCCAGCAGGCAGGGAACCGGGGAGCTGTTTTTT. Translating it yields CASRQGTGELFF.

The chain joins TRBV2 to TRBJ1-1; 8 bases agree with TRBD1. The CDR3 consists of 14 residues. The V gene's germline CDR1 is SNHLY and CDR2 FYNNEI. After removal of 1 base from V and 7 bases from J, the junction contained 5 bases not matched to a gene. Written as DNA, the CDR3 is TGTGCCAGCAGTGAAGGGGACAGGCGAGGTGAAGCTTTCTTT. It codes for CASSEGDRRGEAFF.

The chain links TRBV4-1 to TRBJ2-7; a possible D gene is TRBD1 (6 bases). This CDR3 is 17 amino acids long. Germline values: CDR1 MGHRA, CDR2 YSYEKL. V dropped 1 base and J dropped 2 bases, with 18 bases sitting between them. This CDR3 reads CASSQGGRGSFAYEQYF. The CDR3, as DNA: TGCGCCAGCAGCCAAGGCGGCAGGGGAAGTTTCGCCTACGAGCAGTACTTC.

V and J are TRBV5-6 and TRBJ2-7; TRBD1 matches 7 bases. V shed 2 bases, J shed 2 bases, and the junction held 10 bases outside the gene matches. Germline CDR1 and CDR2: SGHDT and YYEEEE. There are 16 residues in the CDR3. In DNA form, the CDR3 reads TGTGCCAGCAGCTTTTTTGGACAGGCTAGTCCCTACGAGCAGTACTTC. Amino acid sequence: CASSFFGQASPYEQYF.

V is TRBV7-2 and J is TRBJ2-2; D perhaps matches TRBD2 (5 bases). Deletions cut 3 bases from V and 6 bases from J, with 8 bases between. This CDR3 spans 13 amino acids. CDR1 and CDR2 (germline): SGHTA, FQGNSA. The CDR3 spells CASSLSGAGELFF. The CDR3 region has the DNA TGTGCCAGCAGCTTGAGCGGCGCCGGGGAGCTGTTTTTT. Supplemented by reference TRBV7-2 and TRBJ2-2, the full variable domain reads GAGVSQSPSNKVTEKGKDVELRCDPISGHTALYWYRQSLGQGLEFLIYFQGNSAPDKSGLPSDRFSAERTGGSVSTLTIQRTQQEDSAVYLCASSLSGAGELFFGEGSRLTVL.

The V and J genes are TRBV7-6 and TRBJ2-5, with TRBD2 matching over 16 bases. With 0 bases clipped from V and 6 bases from J, the junction kept 4 bases outside the gene matches. Per germline, CDR1 SGHVS and CDR2 FNYEAQ. There are 17 residues in the CDR3. This CDR3 reads CASSLAGTSGRGKTQYF. In DNA, the CDR3 is TGTGCCAGCAGCTTAGCAGGGACTAGCGGGAGGGGAAAGACCCAGTACTTC.

This clone came up a few times. The chain employs TRBV4-1 and TRBJ2-4; D may correspond to TRBD1 or TRBD2 (5 bases each). The V gene lost 4 bases and the J gene lost 2 bases, with 21 bases spanning the gap. Germline values: CDR1 MGHRA, CDR2 YSYEKL. The CDR3 extends over 18 amino acids. The CDR3 protein is CASSRSSGTPTTKNIQYF. The CDR3 DNA sequence: TGCGCCAGCAGCCGATCCTCCGGGACGCCGACGACCAAAAACATTCAGTACTTC.

The V call is TRBV27, the J call TRBJ1-1; 8 bases agree with TRBD1. J was trimmed by 1 base and V by 6 bases; bases with no gene match: 13. Per germline, CDR1 MNHEY and CDR2 SMNVEV (reference sequence). The CDR3 totals 17 residues. Written as DNA, the CDR3 is TGTGCCAGCAGCAATCAGGGGGCGCGACCCACGAACACTGAAGCTTTCTTT. Translation: CASSNQGARPTNTEAFF.